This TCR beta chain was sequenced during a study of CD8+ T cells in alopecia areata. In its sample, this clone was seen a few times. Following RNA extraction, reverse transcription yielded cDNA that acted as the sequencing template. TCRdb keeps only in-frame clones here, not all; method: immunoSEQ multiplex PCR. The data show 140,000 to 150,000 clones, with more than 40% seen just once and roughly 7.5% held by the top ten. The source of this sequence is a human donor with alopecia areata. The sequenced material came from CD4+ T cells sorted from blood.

The CDR3 coding sequence is TGTGCCAGCTCACCACAATCACAGGGAGATCGTGCTTTCTTT. It yields the protein CASSPQSQGDRAFF. The genes are TRBV18 and TRBJ1-1, with a tentative D call TRBD1 (6 bases). Germline assignment: CDR1 KGHSH and CDR2 LQKENI. This CDR3 comprises 14 residues. V lost 1 base to trimming and J lost 11 bases, with 17 bases between them.